These 9 T cell receptor beta chains were all obtained from the same sample, sequenced in a study of cytomegalovirus exposure and HLA in healthy donors. 60 Vbeta and 13 Jbeta primers were used in PCR. TCRdb's copy holds only in-frame clones and misses some; the assay was immunoSEQ multiplex PCR. The data contain about 130,000 clones, 65% to 85% of them singletons. The sequencing sample was made of PBMCs. The source of these receptors is a man in his forties or fifties in good health and CMV-seronegative.

The chain carries TRBV30 and TRBJ1-3; D call uncertain. The length of the CDR3 is 14 residues. Trimming removed 3 bases at V and 0 bases at J, with 9 bases between. Germline V gives CDR1 GTSNPN, CDR2 SVGIG (reference sequence). This chain's CDR3 is CAWSPGNSGNTIYF. The DNA for the CDR3 is TGTGCCTGGAGCCCCGGGAACTCTGGAAACACCATATATTTT.

This chain uses TRBV28 with TRBJ1-5; D perhaps matches TRBD1 (6 bases). The germline gives CDR1 MDHEN, CDR2 SYDVKM. This CDR3 contains 13 residues. V was shortened by 6 bases and J by 13 bases, with 19 bases between the two germline ends. The CDR3 region has the DNA TGTGCCAGCAGCGGGACATCTCGGGCGCGACAGCATTTT. Amino acid sequence: CASSGTSRARQHF.

A word on this clone: Other DNA sequences in the same sample also yield this CDR3. The chain uses TRBV18 and TRBJ2-7; 9 bases agree with TRBD1. CDR1 is KGHSH and CDR2 is LQKENI in the germline V gene. Trimming took 1 base from V and 5 from J; bases not matched to a gene: 15. CDR3 length: 18 residues. As DNA, the CDR3 is TGTGCCAGCTCACCACGGGAAAGGGGTGACAGGGGGGAACACGAGCAGTACTTC. It specifies CASSPRERGDRGEHEQYF.

The rearrangement links TRBV10-3 to TRBJ2-7; 7 nucleotides agree with TRBD1. Germline CDR1 ENHRY, CDR2 SYGVKD. Trimming took 6 bases from V and 1 from J; bases not matched to a gene: 6. CDR3 length equals 14 residues. DNA for the CDR3: TGTGCCATCAGGGGGACAGTAAATTCCTACGAGCAGTACTTC. It translates to CAIRGTVNSYEQYF.

The chain links TRBV15 to TRBJ2-1; 12 bases map to TRBD2. Losses at the gene ends were 9 bases for V and 6 bases for J; bases not matched to a gene: 6. The CDR3 is 14 residues long. Germline V CDR1 and CDR2: LNHNV, YYDKDF (reference sequence). The chain's CDR3 is CATLPTSGSNEQFF. Here the CDR3 DNA reads TGTGCCACTCTTCCGACTAGCGGGAGCAATGAGCAGTTCTTC.

J is TRBJ2-1 and V is TRBV6-1; TRBD1 matches 7 bases. V gave up 6 bases and J gave up 6 bases; unmatched junction bases: 8. Germline V lookup: CDR1 MNHNS, CDR2 SASEGT. CDR3 length: 14 residues. CDR3 region: CASRPDRAFNEQFF. CDR3 sequence (DNA): TGTGCCAGCAGACCCGACAGGGCTTTCAATGAGCAGTTCTTC.

The CDR3 loop is CASSLELRDRSYEQYF. The CDR3 DNA sequence: TGCGCCAGCAGCCTTGAACTCCGGGACAGGTCCTACGAGCAGTACTTC. V gene TRBV5-1 combines with J gene TRBJ2-7, with 8 bases matching TRBD1. CDR3 length: 16 amino acids. Losses at the gene ends were 4 bases for V and 1 base for J; bases not matched to a gene: 10. The V gene's germline CDR1 is SGHRS and CDR2 YFSETQ.

This clone was observed a handful of times. This rearrangement joins TRBV25-1 to TRBJ2-7; no firm D call. Trimming left V 11 bases short and J 4 bases short, with 3 bases between. The CDR3 is 8 residues long. From germline, CDR1 is MGHDK and CDR2 SYGVNS. The CDR3 loop is CAAYEQYF. The CDR3 DNA reads TGTGCCGCGTACGAGCAGTACTTC.

The chain has TRBV4-1 and TRBJ1-1, with D uncertain. CDR3 length: 16 amino acids. Germline V gene data show CDR1 as MGHRA and CDR2 as YSYEKL. Trimming cost V 5 bases and J 0 bases, with 16 bases left between them. CDR3 sequence (DNA): TGCGCCAGCAGCTACGTGGGGAGAGCCGTGAACACTGAAGCTTTCTTT. Translation gives CASSYVGRAVNTEAFF.